A single sample is the source of the 18 T cell receptor beta chains below, sequenced in a study of molecular identifiers for immune sequencing clone quantification. TCRdb re-analysed the PCR reads in MiXCR, keeping a single row per CDR3 protein. The sample comprises roughly 630,000 distinct CDR3 sequences, 25% of which are singletons, and 0.7% to 0.95% rests with the top ten. The material sequenced was naive CD8+ T cells from blood, with Jurkat cell RNA spiked in. The subset is: FACS-sorted CD8+CD4-CCR7+CD45RA+ naive T cells. Receptors were obtained from a human donor in good health. Some libraries in this study had Jurkat cell RNA spiked in.

The sample holds many counts of this clonotype. CDR3 residues: CASSHRDSTNEKLFF. For the CDR3, the DNA is TGTGCCAGCAGTCACAGGGACTCAACTAATGAAAAACTGTTTTTT. The chain employs TRBV6-5 and TRBJ1-4; the D gene is possibly TRBD1 (6 bases). Deletions cut 5 bases from V and 0 bases from J, with 10 bases between. CDR3 length equals 15 residues. Germline V gives CDR1 MNHEY, CDR2 SVGAGI.

As to this clonotype: The CDR3 does not close with the conserved phenylalanine or tryptophan, likely indicating a read error. The rearrangement uses TRBV6-5 and TRBJ2-2; 9 nucleotides align to TRBD2. Per germline, CDR1 MNHEY and CDR2 SVGAGI. This CDR3 is built from 20 residues. The J segment lost 2 bases and the V segment lost 6 bases, leaving 19 bases of the junction unmatched. The CDR3 sequence is CASSRSAGAGGPLNTGELFS. The DNA for the CDR3 is TGTGCCAGCAGCCGGTCCGCTGGAGCGGGAGGCCCACTAAACACCGGGGAGCTGTTTTCT.

This clonotype was detected only a few times. This chain connects TRBV20-1 to TRBJ2-2, with D tentatively TRBD2 (6 bases). This CDR3 contains 15 residues. Between the trimmed V and J ends, which lost 3 bases and 1 base, there was a span of 12 bases. Germline loops: CDR1 DFQATT, CDR2 SNEGSKA (reference sequence). The DNA of the CDR3 is TGCAGTGCTAGTAGGCGGGACGAGAACACCGGGGAGCTGTTTTTT. The encoded protein is CSASRRDENTGELFF.

About this clonotype itself: A read error may produce the germline difference seen at one junction end. The genes are TRBV12-3 or TRBV12-4 and TRBJ2-7; a weak D match, TRBD2 (5 bases). This CDR3 is built from 11 residues. The CDR3 nucleotides read TGTGCCAGCGGTTTTGTTAGCGAGCGGTACTTC. This translates into CASGFVSERYF.

V and J are TRBV28 and TRBJ2-5; D not resolved. The ends were cut back, 1 base at V and 4 bases at J, with 16 bases in the middle. Germline CDR1 and CDR2: MDHEN and SYDVKM. The CDR3 runs to 16 residues. The CDR3 loop reads CASSLFRPTWGETQYF. The CDR3 DNA reads as TGTGCCAGCAGTTTATTCAGGCCCACTTGGGGAGAGACCCAGTACTTC.

The chain recombines TRBV6-2 or TRBV6-3 with TRBJ2-7; D is perhaps TRBD2 (6 bases). The germline gives CDR1 MNHEY, CDR2 SVGEGT. The V and J ends lost 2 bases and 11 bases respectively, with 10 bases between them. The length of the CDR3 is 11 residues. The CDR3 nucleotides read TGTGCCAGCAGTTACGCGGCTAGCGAGTACTTC. Amino acid sequence: CASSYAASEYF.

The CDR3 loop is CASSLRVLAGGSGKETQYF. The CDR3 coding sequence is TGCGCCAGCAGCTTGCGGGTGCTAGCGGGAGGTTCTGGGAAGGAGACCCAGTACTTC. The chain is built from TRBV5-1 and TRBJ2-5; TRBD2 aligns across 11 bases. Unmatched junction bases numbered 16, after V lost 1 base and J lost 5 bases. CDR1 and CDR2 (germline): SGHRS, YFSETQ. CDR3 length: 19 residues.

The chain has TRBV12-3 or TRBV12-4 and TRBJ1-5, with TRBD1 as a possible D gene (6 bases). V lost 5 bases and J 5 bases, leaving 10 bases between the germline ends. The CDR3 covers 13 residues. Written as DNA, the CDR3 is TGTGCCAGCAGTATACACAGGGATCAGCCCCAGCATTTT. This sequence encodes CASSIHRDQPQHF.

This clonotype was detected ten times or more. V and J are TRBV5-1 and TRBJ2-3; D is unresolved. The germline V and J ends were trimmed by 0 bases and 0 bases, with 11 bases remaining between them. Germline assignment: CDR1 SGHRS and CDR2 YFSETQ. This CDR3 contains 16 residues. The CDR3 bases are TGCGCCAGCAGCTTGGACGCAACTACTAGCACAGATACGCAGTATTTT. Residues: CASSLDATTSTDTQYF.

On this clonotype: A single base separates this from a much larger clone, so it may be a read error. This chain joins TRBV10-3 and TRBJ1-1; no reliable D call. The length of the CDR3 is 13 residues. CDR1 and CDR2 (germline): ENHRY, SYGVKD. The ends were cut back, 3 bases at V and 3 bases at J, with 8 bases in the middle. Here the CDR3 reads CAISDRGDTEAFF. CDR3 coding DNA: TGTGCCATCAGTGATCGGGGAGACACTGAAGCTTTCTTT.

This clonotype came up many times. V gene TRBV7-6 combines with J gene TRBJ1-3; D might be TRBD1 (5 bases). Germline assignment: CDR1 SGHVS and CDR2 FNYEAQ. The CDR3 loop spans 16 amino acids. V lost 5 bases and J 0 bases, leaving 14 bases between the germline ends. CDR3 loop: CASSPGLPVSGNTIYF. Written as DNA, the CDR3 is TGTGCCAGCAGCCCGGGACTTCCAGTCTCTGGAAACACCATATATTTT. The entire variable domain, with the rest obtained from reference TRBV7-6 and TRBJ1-3, is as follows: GAGVSQSPRYKVTKRGQDVALRCDPISGHVSLYWYRQALGQGPEFLTYFNYEAQQDKSGLPNDRFSAERPEGSISTLTIQRTEQRDSAMYRCASSPGLPVSGNTIYFGEGSWLTVV.

This clonotype has just one count. This sequence joins TRBV24-1 and TRBJ2-3; no clear D. The germline V gene has CDR1 KGHDR and CDR2 SFDVKD. Trimming cost V 5 bases and J 5 bases, with 16 bases left between them. The CDR3 is 15 residues long. The CDR3 nucleotides read TGTGCCACCAGTGTCCCAAAGCGTGAATTAGATACGCAGTATTTT. Translating gives CATSVPKRELDTQYF.

Comment on this clonotype: One end of the junction does not line up with germline, which may come from a read error. The CDR3 loop is CASSSQRTSGPYEQCF. The CDR3 bases are TGTGCCAGCAGTTCCCAGAGGACTAGCGGACCCTACGAGCAGTGCTTC. The genes are TRBV7-9 and TRBJ2-7, with 10 bases aligning to TRBD2. This CDR3 region has 16 residues. Germline V gene data show CDR1 as SEHNR and CDR2 as FQNEAQ (reference sequence). Filled out from reference TRBV7-9 and TRBJ2-7, the complete variable domain reads DTGVSQNPRHKITKRGQNVTFRCDPISEHNRLYWYRQTLGQGPEFLTYFQNEAQLEKSRLLSDRFSAERPKGSFSTLEIQRTEQGDSAMYLCASSSQRTSGPYEQCFGPGTRLTVT.

As for this clonotype: At one end the junction does not follow the germline gene, possibly because of a read error. The chain couples TRBV27 to TRBJ2-1; no reliable D call. The CDR3 runs to 13 residues. Per germline, CDR1 MNHEY and CDR2 SMNVEV (reference sequence). CDR3 region: CARSTAHYNEQFF. The DNA for the CDR3 is TGTGCCCGCAGTACCGCCCATTACAATGAGCAGTTCTTC.

Notes on this clonotype: A much larger clone lies one base from this, so it may be a read error. J is TRBJ1-1 and V is TRBV30; possibly TRBD1 for D (5 bases). The germline gives CDR1 GTSNPN, CDR2 SVGIG (reference sequence). Trimming left V 3 bases short and J 1 base short, with 12 bases between. This CDR3 has 14 residues. CDR3 region: CAWRTDSQNTEAFF. The CDR3 bases are TGTGCCTGGAGGACTGACAGCCAGAACACTGAAGCTTTCTTT.

This clonotype was detected many times. The chain joins TRBV2 to TRBJ2-3; 7 bases line up with TRBD2. Germline V gives CDR1 SNHLY, CDR2 FYNNEI. The CDR3 consists of 15 residues. V lost 7 bases, J lost 0 bases, and 7 bases stayed unmatched. CDR3 DNA sequence: TGTGCCAGCACCACTGGGGGGGTGAGCACAGATACGCAGTATTTT. Protein product: CASTTGGVSTDTQYF.

This clonotype has just a few counts. The chain carries TRBV4-1 and TRBJ1-4; 8 positions agree with TRBD1. This CDR3 has 15 amino acids. The germline gives CDR1 MGHRA, CDR2 YSYEKL. The junction had 7 bases not matched to a gene; V was cut back by 2 bases and J by 8 bases. In DNA form, the CDR3 reads TGCGCCAGCAGCCAACCGGACAGGGCCGGCGAAAAACTGTTTTTT. It yields the protein CASSQPDRAGEKLFF.

This clonotype appeared a few times. The J gene is TRBJ2-7, the V gene TRBV27; the D is unclear. V gave up 1 base and J gave up 3 bases, with 16 bases separating them. The CDR3 totals 16 residues. Germline V gives CDR1 MNHEY, CDR2 SMNVEV (reference sequence). The CDR3 DNA follows: TGTGCCAGCAGTTTATTTGGTGGGGTCGGCAGCTACGAGCAGTACTTC. The encoded protein is CASSLFGGVGSYEQYF.